Below, one T cell receptor beta chain is given with its context. Its matching antigen is unknown. The entry originates in a study of vaccination and CD4 T cells after COVID-19. Background on the study: Typically, post-vaccine samples were obtained a median approximately 70 days after dose two, within a range of 14 to 241.

The time point here: late sampling 161 to 241 days after vaccination in a few convalescent patients. Treatment indicated: roughly ten-day PBMC culture with coronavirus spike peptide pools or control peptides (ViraFEST assay). Fresh IL-2 medium was used to replace half of the medium on days 3 and 7. The CDR3 sequence is 13 residues long. Trimming stripped 2 bases from V and 2 bases from J, with 6 bases between. CDR1 is WSHSY and CDR2 is SAAADI in the germline V gene. With the Oncomine TCR Beta short-read assay, DNA from cultured CD4+ T cells was sequenced. TCRdb used MiXCR to reprocess the PCR reads, holding one entry per CDR3 protein. Altogether approximately 17,000 distinct CDR3 sequences are present, 45% to 65% being singletons, with the ten largest covering 18%.

Here the sequenced sample was CD4+ T cells from blood, cultured in vitro, taken about 7 months after SARS-CoV-2 vaccination. This sequence originates from a human donor who had recovered from COVID-19. The chain uses TRBV10-2 and TRBJ2-5; D unresolved. CDR3 loop: CASSEGQQETQYF. The CDR3 DNA sequence: TGCGCCAGCAGTGAGGGGCAGCAAGAGACCCAGTACTTC.